These T cell receptor beta chains were read from a single sample in a study of vaccination and CD4 T cells after COVID-19. Their antigen targets remain unknown. TCRdb passed the PCR reads through MiXCR, listing each CDR3 protein once. The sample has roughly 8,400 distinct CDR3 sequences; approximately 58% are singletons. Source: cultured CD4+ T cells from blood, taken after SARS-CoV-2 vaccination. Source of these receptors: a human donor with COVID-19. Each CDR3 is given with its conserved first and last residue. Each record gives: J gene, D gene, V gene, clone size, CDR3 DNA, CDR3 protein. The D gene is left open where the match is weak. Clone size is not always given. Where it is, it says once, few, many or a class for expanded clones.

J: TRBJ2-4; D: NA; V: TRBV7-2; size: NA; DNA: TGTGCCAGCAGCTTGAGGGACCTCGGCATTCAGTACTTC; CDR3: CASSLRDLGIQYF
J: TRBJ1-2; D: NA; V: TRBV19; size: NA; DNA: TGTGCCAGTAGTATAGATTCCGGCTACACCTTC; CDR3: CASSIDSGYTF
J: TRBJ2-5; D: NA; V: TRBV7-8; size: NA; DNA: TGTGCCAGCAGCTTAGTAGTTGGGGGCGCGGGTCAAGAGACCCAGTACTTC; CDR3: CASSLVVGGAGQETQYF
J: TRBJ2-6; D: TRBD1; V: TRBV7-2; size: NA; DNA: TGTGCCAGCAGTCCCGGGACAGGGTTCTCTGGGGCCAACGTCCTGACTTTC; CDR3: CASSPGTGFSGANVLTF
J: TRBJ2-1; D: TRBD2; V: TRBV12-3/TRBV12-4; size: NA; DNA: TGTGCCAGCATGTCCCGTCGGCTAGCGGGGGGTGATGAGCAGTTCTTC; CDR3: CASMSRRLAGGDEQFF
J: TRBJ2-7; D: NA; V: TRBV6-5; size: NA; DNA: TGTGCCAGCAGTTACTCGACCCAGGGGGGCGAGCAGTACTTC; CDR3: CASSYSTQGGEQYF
J: TRBJ1-6; D: TRBD1; V: TRBV20-1; size: NA; DNA: TGCAGTGCCCCAGGACAGGCCGCGGGGAATTCACCCCTCCACTTT; CDR3: CSAPGQAAGNSPLHF
J: TRBJ2-7; D: TRBD1; V: TRBV27; size: few; DNA: TGTGCCAGCAGTTTCCGGACAGGGGCTTACGAGCAGTACTTC; CDR3: CASSFRTGAYEQYF
J: TRBJ1-2; D: NA; V: TRBV11-2; size: NA; DNA: TGTGCCAGCAGCACAGGGAACTATGGCTACACCTTC; CDR3: CASSTGNYGYTF
J: TRBJ2-7; D: NA; V: TRBV19; size: few; DNA: TGTGCCAGTAGTATGGGGGGAAAGGGCTCCTACGAGCAGTACTTC; CDR3: CASSMGGKGSYEQYF
J: TRBJ1-5; D: NA; V: TRBV28; size: NA; DNA: TGTGCCAGCAGTTTAGGCGGGGCAGGGAATAACCCCCAGCATTTT; CDR3: CASSLGGAGNNPQHF
J: TRBJ1-1; D: NA; V: TRBV28; size: NA; DNA: TGTGCCAGCAGTTTCTCAGACAGGCTGAACACTGAAGCTTTCTTT; CDR3: CASSFSDRLNTEAFF
J: TRBJ2-3; D: NA; V: TRBV29-1; size: NA; DNA: TGCAGCGTGCTTGAGGATACGCAGTATTTT; CDR3: CSVLEDTQYF
J: TRBJ1-2; D: TRBD1; V: TRBV10-3; size: few; DNA: TGTGCCACCCAACGATCCAGACAGGGGCCTCATGGCTACACCTTC; CDR3: CATQRSRQGPHGYTF
J: TRBJ2-5; D: TRBD1; V: TRBV30; size: once; DNA: TGTGCCTGGAGTCAGGGACAGGGAGTGTCAGAGACCCAGTACTTC; CDR3: CAWSQGQGVSETQYF
J: TRBJ1-5; D: NA; V: TRBV5-6; size: once; DNA: TGTGCCAGCAGCTTGATACGGGGGGATCAGCCCCAGCATTTT; CDR3: CASSLIRGDQPQHF
J: TRBJ2-7; D: NA; V: TRBV5-4; size: NA; DNA: TGTGCCAGCAGCTTGGTCCATCAAAGGGGGTGGATGGCCTACGAGCAGTACTTC; CDR3: CASSLVHQRGWMAYEQYF
J: TRBJ2-5; D: TRBD2; V: TRBV5-6; size: medium-sized; DNA: TGTGCCAGCAGCCTACTGCTAGCGGGGAGAGAGACCCAGTACTTC; CDR3: CASSLLLAGRETQYF
J: TRBJ1-5; D: NA; V: TRBV24-1; size: NA; DNA: TGTGCCACCAGTGAATTCGAACAGCCCCAGCATTTT; CDR3: CATSEFEQPQHF
J: TRBJ1-2; D: NA; V: TRBV30; size: NA; DNA: TGTGCCTGGAGTTGGGACTATGGCTACACCTTC; CDR3: CAWSWDYGYTF
J: TRBJ2-5; D: NA; V: TRBV19; size: NA; DNA: TGTGCCAGTAGTATCAGGGTCCAAGAGACCCAGTACTTC; CDR3: CASSIRVQETQYF
J: TRBJ2-7; D: NA; V: TRBV20-1; size: NA; DNA: TGCAGTGCTAGAGATGGCAGGGGAGAGTACTTC; CDR3: CSARDGRGEYF
J: TRBJ2-7; D: NA; V: TRBV28; size: NA; DNA: TGTGCCAGCAGCCGACCAGGGGGGTTCTACGAGCAGTACTTC; CDR3: CASSRPGGFYEQYF
J: TRBJ1-2; D: TRBD1; V: TRBV19; size: NA; DNA: TGTGCCAGTAGGAGCGACACAGGGGTAGGTGGCTACACCTTC; CDR3: CASRSDTGVGGYTF
J: TRBJ1-2; D: NA; V: TRBV12-3/TRBV12-4; size: NA; DNA: TGTGCCAGCAGTCCATCGACAGATAACTATGGCTACACCTTC; CDR3: CASSPSTDNYGYTF
J: TRBJ1-1; D: NA; V: TRBV6-5; size: NA; DNA: TGTGCCAGCAGTTCCAACTCACGGGGGCCCACTGAAGCTTTCTTT; CDR3: CASSSNSRGPTEAFF
J: TRBJ2-7; D: NA; V: TRBV20-1; size: NA; DNA: TGCAGTGCATACGGGACTCTGAGCTCCTACGAGCAGTACTTC; CDR3: CSAYGTLSSYEQYF
J: TRBJ1-5; D: NA; V: TRBV20-1; size: NA; DNA: TGCAGTGCTAGCCCACAGGGTTTTCAGCCCCAGCATTTT; CDR3: CSASPQGFQPQHF
J: TRBJ1-1; D: NA; V: TRBV20-1; size: NA; DNA: TGCAGTGCGCCATATTTAGCTGAAGCTTTCTTT; CDR3: CSAPYLAEAFF
J: TRBJ1-2; D: NA; V: TRBV5-1; size: NA; DNA: TGCGCCAGCAGCGTCGGGAGCCAGACTGGCTACACCTTC; CDR3: CASSVGSQTGYTF
J: TRBJ2-5; D: NA; V: TRBV6-1; size: NA; DNA: TGTGCCACCGCACCGGGACACTACCAAGAGACCCAGTACTTC; CDR3: CATAPGHYQETQYF
J: TRBJ1-1; D: NA; V: TRBV7-2; size: NA; DNA: TGTGCCAGCAGCCGGGTAACTGAAGCTTTCTTT; CDR3: CASSRVTEAFF
J: TRBJ1-1; D: NA; V: TRBV21-1; size: NA; DNA: TGTGCCAGCAGCAAAGCCCCCTACAGGGCCATGAACACTGAAGCTTTCTTT; CDR3: CASSKAPYRAMNTEAFF
J: TRBJ1-2; D: NA; V: TRBV6-1; size: NA; DNA: TGTGCCAGCAGCCAACCGGGATTAGCTTCTGCTAACTATGGCTACACCTTC; CDR3: CASSQPGLASANYGYTF